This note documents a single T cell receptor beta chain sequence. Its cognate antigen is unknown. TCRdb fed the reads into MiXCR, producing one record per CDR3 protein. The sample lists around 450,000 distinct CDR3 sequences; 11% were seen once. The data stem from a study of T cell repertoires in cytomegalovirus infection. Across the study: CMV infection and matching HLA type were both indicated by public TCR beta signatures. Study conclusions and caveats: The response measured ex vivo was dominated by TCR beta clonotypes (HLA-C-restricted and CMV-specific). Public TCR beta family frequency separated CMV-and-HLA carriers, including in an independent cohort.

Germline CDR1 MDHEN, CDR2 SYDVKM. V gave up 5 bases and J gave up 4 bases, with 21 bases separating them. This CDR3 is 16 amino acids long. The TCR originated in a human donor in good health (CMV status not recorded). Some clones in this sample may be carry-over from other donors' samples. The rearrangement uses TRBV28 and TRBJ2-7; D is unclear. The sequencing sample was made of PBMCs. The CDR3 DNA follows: TGTGCCAGCAGTCCCTCCCCCGGTTGGGTCTTATACGAGCAGTACTTC. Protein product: CASSPSPGWVLYEQYF.